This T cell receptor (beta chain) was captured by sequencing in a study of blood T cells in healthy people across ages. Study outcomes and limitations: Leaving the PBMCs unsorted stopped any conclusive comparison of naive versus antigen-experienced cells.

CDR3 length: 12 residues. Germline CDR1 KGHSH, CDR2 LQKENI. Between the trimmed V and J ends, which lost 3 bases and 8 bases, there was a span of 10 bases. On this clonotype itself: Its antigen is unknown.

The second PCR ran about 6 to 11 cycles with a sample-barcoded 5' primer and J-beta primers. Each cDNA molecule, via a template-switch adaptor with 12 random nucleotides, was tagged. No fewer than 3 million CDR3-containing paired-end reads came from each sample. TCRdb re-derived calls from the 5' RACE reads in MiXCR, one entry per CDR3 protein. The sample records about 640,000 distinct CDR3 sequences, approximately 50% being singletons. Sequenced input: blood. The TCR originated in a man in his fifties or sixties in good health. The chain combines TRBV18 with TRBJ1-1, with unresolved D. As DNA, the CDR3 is TGTGCCAGCTCACCCCGAGGGATAGAAGCTTTCTTT. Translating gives CASSPRGIEAFF.